What follows are 10 T cell receptor beta chains derived from one specimen sequenced in a study of identical twins. MiXCR was run by TCRdb on the 5' RACE reads, yielding one entry per CDR3 protein. The table includes some 560,000 distinct CDR3 sequences, 9% to 10% detected once. The data were also submitted as part of a second study, on yellow fever vaccine responses in identical twins.

The specimen sequenced was PBMCs. Receptors were obtained from a woman aged 18-29 years in good health.

There are many counts of this clonotype. The chain links TRBV28 to TRBJ2-6; the D is unclear. The germline CDR1 and CDR2 sequences are MDHEN and SYDVKM. This CDR3 has 18 amino acids. The V end was cut by 5 bases, the J end by 1 base, with 18 bases between. The CDR3 DNA follows: TGTGCCAGCAGTCCCCAGGACGGTACAATATCTGGGGCCAACGTCCTGACTTTC. Amino acid sequence: CASSPQDGTISGANVLTF.

This clonotype was detected many times. The chain is built from TRBV28 and TRBJ1-4; D perhaps matches TRBD1 (5 bases). CDR3 length: 13 residues. The germline V gene encodes CDR1 MDHEN and CDR2 SYDVKM. The V end was cut by 6 bases, the J end by 7 bases, with 12 bases between. The CDR3 here is CASRGQGSEKLFF. The CDR3 DNA follows: TGTGCCAGCAGGGGGCAGGGAAGTGAAAAACTGTTTTTT.

In this sample, this clonotype turned up a few times. The CDR3 loop is CASSVLAGRFNEQFF. The DNA of the CDR3 is TGCGCCAGCAGTGTACTAGCGGGACGGTTCAATGAGCAGTTCTTC. The chain links TRBV10-2 to TRBJ2-1; 10 bases are a match to TRBD2. CDR1 is WSHSY and CDR2 is SAAADI in the germline V gene. This CDR3 is built from 15 residues. V lost 4 bases to trimming and J lost 6 bases; unmatched junction nucleotides: 6.

This clonotype was counted ten times or more. This chain links TRBV27 with TRBJ2-7; D may be TRBD2 (6 bases). The CDR3 extends over 15 amino acids. V was pared by 5 bases and J by 6 bases, with 20 bases between. Germline-derived CDR1 and CDR2 are MNHEY and SMNVEV (reference sequence). The DNA for the CDR3 is TGTGCCAGCAGTCCCGGGACTCCGACTTATGTCGAGCAGTACTTC. Encoded protein: CASSPGTPTYVEQYF.

This clonotype has at least ten counts. V is TRBV5-1 and J is TRBJ2-7; tentative D call: TRBD1 (6 bases). Germline-derived CDR1 and CDR2 are SGHRS and YFSETQ. CDR3 length equals 15 residues. Trimming left V 1 base short and J 3 bases short, with 14 bases between. In nucleotides, the CDR3 is TGCGCCAGCAGCTTGCACCGGGACATAGGCTACGAGCAGTACTTC. It codes for CASSLHRDIGYEQYF.

CDR3 in amino acids: CATRTDLQETQYF. The CDR3 DNA sequence: TGTGCCACCCGGACAGACCTCCAAGAGACCCAGTACTTC. The V and J genes are TRBV6-1 and TRBJ2-5; TRBD1 is a possible D gene (6 bases). The CDR3 consists of 13 residues. Trimming took off 10 bases at V and 1 base at J, with 13 bases between the two ends. The germline V gene encodes CDR1 MNHNS and CDR2 SASEGT.

This clonotype was seen a handful of times. This sequence joins TRBV20-1 and TRBJ2-7; D might be TRBD1 or TRBD2, each matching 5 bases. Trimming removed 1 base at V and 2 bases at J, with 21 bases between. From germline, CDR1 is DFQATT and CDR2 SNEGSKA (reference sequence). The CDR3 loop spans 17 amino acids. CDR3 DNA: TGCAGTGCTAGAGCGTACCCCGGGACGGTATCCCCCTACGAGCAGTACTTC. Its translation is CSARAYPGTVSPYEQYF.

This clonotype was counted only a few times. The genes are TRBV29-1 and TRBJ2-7; 7 positions match TRBD2. V trimming: 4 bases; J trimming: 5 bases; junction bases outside the gene matches: 2. Germline CDR1 SQVTM, CDR2 ANQGSEA. The CDR3 length is 11 residues. The CDR3 here is CSVGGGNEQYF. CDR3 DNA: TGCAGCGTTGGGGGAGGGAACGAGCAGTACTTC.

This clonotype has only a few counts. The chain recombines TRBV5-1 with TRBJ2-1, with 7 bases lining up with TRBD1. Germline assignment: CDR1 SGHRS and CDR2 YFSETQ. J was trimmed by 2 bases and V by 4 bases; bases with no gene match: 9. CDR3 length: 16 amino acids. This CDR3 is CASSRRTGEPYNEQFF. The CDR3 nucleotides read TGCGCCAGCAGCAGAAGAACAGGGGAGCCCTACAATGAGCAGTTCTTC.

The chain carries TRBV30 and TRBJ2-1, with 12 bases aligning to TRBD2. Trimming cost V 4 bases and J 4 bases; bases outside gene matches: 8. Germline V gene sequence: CDR1 GTSNPN, CDR2 SVGIG (reference sequence). This CDR3 comprises 16 residues. For the CDR3, the DNA is TGTGCCTGGACCGCTAGCGGGGGGGGCCTTTACAATGAGCAGTTCTTC. Translation gives CAWTASGGGLYNEQFF.